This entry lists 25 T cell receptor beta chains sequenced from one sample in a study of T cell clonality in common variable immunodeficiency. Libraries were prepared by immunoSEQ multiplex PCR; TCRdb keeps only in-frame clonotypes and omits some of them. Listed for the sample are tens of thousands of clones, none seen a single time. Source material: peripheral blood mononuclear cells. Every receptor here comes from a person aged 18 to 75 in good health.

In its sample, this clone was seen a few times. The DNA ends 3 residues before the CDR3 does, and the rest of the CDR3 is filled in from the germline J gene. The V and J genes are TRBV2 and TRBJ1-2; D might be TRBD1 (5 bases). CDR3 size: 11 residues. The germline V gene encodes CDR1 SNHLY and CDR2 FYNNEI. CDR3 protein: CASTVNYGYTF. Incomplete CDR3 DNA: TGTGCTTCGACAGTTAACTATGGC.

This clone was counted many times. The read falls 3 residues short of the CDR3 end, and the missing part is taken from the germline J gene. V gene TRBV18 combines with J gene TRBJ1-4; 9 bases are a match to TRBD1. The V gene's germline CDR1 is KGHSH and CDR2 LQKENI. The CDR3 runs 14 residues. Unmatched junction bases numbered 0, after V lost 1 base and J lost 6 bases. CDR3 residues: CASSPRQGDEKLFF. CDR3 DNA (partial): TGTGCCAGCTCACCACGACAGGGGGATGAAAAA.

The CDR3 loop is CASSLTGTYGTEAFF. CDR3 DNA, as far as it was read: TGTGCCAGCAGCTTGACAGGGACATATGGCACTGAA. The J gene is TRBJ1-1, the V gene TRBV5-8, with a weak D call TRBD1 (6 bases). The read finishes 3 residues shy of the CDR3 end, and the germline J gene is used to complete it. The V end was cut by 1 base, the J end by 4 bases, with 14 bases between. Germline lookup yields CDR1 SGHTS and CDR2 YDEGEE. CDR3 length equals 15 residues.

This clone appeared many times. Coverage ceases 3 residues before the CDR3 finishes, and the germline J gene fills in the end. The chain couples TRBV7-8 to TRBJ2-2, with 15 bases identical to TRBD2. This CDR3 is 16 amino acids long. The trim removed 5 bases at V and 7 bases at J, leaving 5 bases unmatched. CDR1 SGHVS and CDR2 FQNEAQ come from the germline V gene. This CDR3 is CASSRTSGRVFGELFF. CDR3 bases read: TGTGCCAGCAGCCGGACTAGCGGGAGGGTCTTCGGGGAG.

CDR3 amino acids: CASSPAGGYEQYF. The covered CDR3 bases are TGTGCCAGTAGTCCAGCGGGAGGCTACGAG. The gene calls are TRBV19 and TRBJ2-7; TRBD2 aligns across 9 bases. The CDR3 end falls 3 residues outside the read, so it is completed with the germline J gene. The CDR3 is 13 residues long. Germline lookup yields CDR1 LNHDA and CDR2 SQIVND (reference sequence). J lost 3 bases, V lost 5 bases, and 2 bases had no gene match.

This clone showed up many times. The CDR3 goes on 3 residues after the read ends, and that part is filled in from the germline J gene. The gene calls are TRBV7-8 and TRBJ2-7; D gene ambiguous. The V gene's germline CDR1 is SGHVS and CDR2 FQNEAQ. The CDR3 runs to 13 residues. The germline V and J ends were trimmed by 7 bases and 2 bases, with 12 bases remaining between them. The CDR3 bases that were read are TGTGCCAGCAAGGAAGGGCCCGCCTACGAG. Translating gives CASKEGPAYE. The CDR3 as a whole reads CASKEGPAYEQYF.

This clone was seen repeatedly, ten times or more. CDR3 sequence reads: CSARETSGAELTQYF. Incomplete CDR3 DNA: TGCAGTGCTAGGGAGACTAGCGGGGCAGAGTTGACG. The V gene is TRBV20-1, the J gene TRBJ2-3, with 11 bases fitting TRBD2. The CDR3 end lies 3 residues beyond the end of the read and is filled in from the germline J gene. The CDR3 contains 15 residues. Germline V CDR1 and CDR2: DFQATT, SNEGSKA (reference sequence).

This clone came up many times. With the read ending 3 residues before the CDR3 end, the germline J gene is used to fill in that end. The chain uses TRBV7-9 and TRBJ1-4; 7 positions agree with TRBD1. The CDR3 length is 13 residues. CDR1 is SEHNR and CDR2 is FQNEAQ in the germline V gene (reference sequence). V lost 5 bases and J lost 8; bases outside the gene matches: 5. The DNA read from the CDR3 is TGTGCCAGCAGCCCGACAGGGCGCGAAAAA. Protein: CASSPTGREK. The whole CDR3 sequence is CASSPTGREKLFF.

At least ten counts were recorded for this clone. CDR3 DNA, as far as it was read: TGTGCCAGCAGCTTAGTTCACGAGGCCTACGAG. Its translation: CASSLVHEAYE. The full CDR3 is CASSLVHEAYEQYF. The V and J genes are TRBV7-9 and TRBJ2-7; D gene ambiguous. With the read ending 3 residues before the CDR3 end, the germline J gene is used to fill in that end. This CDR3 contains 14 residues. V gave up 1 base and J gave up 2 bases, with 9 bases separating them. Per the germline V gene, CDR1 is SEHNR and CDR2 is FQNEAQ (reference sequence).

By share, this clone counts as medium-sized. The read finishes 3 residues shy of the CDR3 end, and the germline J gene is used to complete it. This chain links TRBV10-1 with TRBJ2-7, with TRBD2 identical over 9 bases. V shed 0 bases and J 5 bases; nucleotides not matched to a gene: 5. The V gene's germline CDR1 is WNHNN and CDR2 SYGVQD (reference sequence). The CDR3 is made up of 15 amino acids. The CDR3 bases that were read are TGCGCCAGCAGTGAGTCCGGTCTAGCGGGAAACGAG. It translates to CASSESGLAGNE. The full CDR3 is CASSESGLAGNEQYF.

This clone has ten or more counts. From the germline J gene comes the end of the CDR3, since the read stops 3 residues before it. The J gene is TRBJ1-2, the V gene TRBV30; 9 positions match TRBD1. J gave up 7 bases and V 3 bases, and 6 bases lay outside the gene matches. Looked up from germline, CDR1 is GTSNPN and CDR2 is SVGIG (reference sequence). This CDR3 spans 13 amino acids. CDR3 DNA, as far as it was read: TGTGCCTGGAGCGTTACAGGGGGCTTTGGC. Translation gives CAWSVTGGFG. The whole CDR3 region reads CAWSVTGGFGYTF.

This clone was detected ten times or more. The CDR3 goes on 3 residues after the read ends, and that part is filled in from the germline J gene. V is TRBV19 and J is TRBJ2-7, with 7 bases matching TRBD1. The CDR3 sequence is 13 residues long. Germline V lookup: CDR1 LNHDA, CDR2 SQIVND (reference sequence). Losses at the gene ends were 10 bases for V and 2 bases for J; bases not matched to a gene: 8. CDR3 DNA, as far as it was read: TGTGCCACCGGGACAGTTTCAACCTACGAG. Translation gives CATGTVSTYE. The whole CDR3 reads CATGTVSTYEQYF. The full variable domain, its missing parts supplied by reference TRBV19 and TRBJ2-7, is DGGITQSPKYLFRKEGQNVTLSCEQNLNHDAMYWYRQDPGQGLRLIYYSQIVNDFQKGDIAEGYSVSREKKESFPLTVTSAQKNPTAFYLCATGTVSTYEQYFGPGTRLTVT.

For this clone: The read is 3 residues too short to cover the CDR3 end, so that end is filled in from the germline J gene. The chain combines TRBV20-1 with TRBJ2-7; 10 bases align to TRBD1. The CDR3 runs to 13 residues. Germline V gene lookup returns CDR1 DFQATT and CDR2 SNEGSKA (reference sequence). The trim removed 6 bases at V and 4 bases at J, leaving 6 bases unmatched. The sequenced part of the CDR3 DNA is TGCAGTGCCAACCGGGACAGGGGTTACGAG. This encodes CSANRDRGYE. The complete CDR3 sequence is CSANRDRGYEQYF.

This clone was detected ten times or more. The CDR3 loop is CSARPDGDTIYF. The part of the CDR3 DNA that was read is TGCAGTGCTAGACCGGACGGGGACACC. The V and J genes are TRBV20-1 and TRBJ1-3; no reliable D call. The sequenced fragment ends 3 residues before the CDR3 boundary, so the rest is inferred from the germline J gene. Germline assignment: CDR1 DFQATT and CDR2 SNEGSKA (reference sequence). The CDR3 is 12 amino acids. The germline V and J ends were trimmed by 2 bases and 8 bases, with 10 bases remaining between them.

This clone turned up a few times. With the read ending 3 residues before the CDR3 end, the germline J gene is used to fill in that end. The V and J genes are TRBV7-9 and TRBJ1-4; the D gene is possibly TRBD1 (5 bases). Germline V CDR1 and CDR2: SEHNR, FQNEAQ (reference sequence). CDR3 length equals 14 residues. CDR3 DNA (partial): TGTGCCAGCAGCTCCTACTCTGGGGCCAACGTA. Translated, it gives CASSSYSGANV. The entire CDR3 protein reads CASSSYSGANVLFF.

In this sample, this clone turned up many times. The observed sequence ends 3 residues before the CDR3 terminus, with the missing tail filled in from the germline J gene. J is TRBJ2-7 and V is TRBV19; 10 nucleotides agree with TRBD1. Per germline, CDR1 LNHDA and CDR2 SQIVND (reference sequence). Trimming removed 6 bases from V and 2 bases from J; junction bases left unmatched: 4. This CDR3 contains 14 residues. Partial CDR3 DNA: TGTGCCAGTAGGTATGGACAGGGGGCCTACGAG. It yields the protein CASRYGQGAYE. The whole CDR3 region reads CASRYGQGAYEQYF.

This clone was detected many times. CDR3 DNA (partial): TGCAGCGTTGGGCAGGGGGCCGGTGAAAAA. This translates into CSVGQGAGEK. The entire CDR3 protein reads CSVGQGAGEKLFF. The chain couples TRBV29-1 to TRBJ1-4; TRBD1 agrees at 8 bases. Sequencing ends 3 residues short of the CDR3 end; the germline J gene provides the rest. Germline loops: CDR1 SQVTM, CDR2 ANQGSEA. The V and J ends lost 4 bases and 7 bases, in that order; junction bases with no gene match: 5. This CDR3 is 13 amino acids long.

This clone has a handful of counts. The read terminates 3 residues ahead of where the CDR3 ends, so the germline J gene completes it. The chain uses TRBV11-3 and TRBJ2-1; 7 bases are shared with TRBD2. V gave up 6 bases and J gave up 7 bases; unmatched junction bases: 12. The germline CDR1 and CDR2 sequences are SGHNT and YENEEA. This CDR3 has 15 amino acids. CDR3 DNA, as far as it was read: TGTGCCAGCAGGTCTATGGGGGGAGGGAGGAATGAG. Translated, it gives CASRSMGGGRNE. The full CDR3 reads CASRSMGGGRNEQFF.

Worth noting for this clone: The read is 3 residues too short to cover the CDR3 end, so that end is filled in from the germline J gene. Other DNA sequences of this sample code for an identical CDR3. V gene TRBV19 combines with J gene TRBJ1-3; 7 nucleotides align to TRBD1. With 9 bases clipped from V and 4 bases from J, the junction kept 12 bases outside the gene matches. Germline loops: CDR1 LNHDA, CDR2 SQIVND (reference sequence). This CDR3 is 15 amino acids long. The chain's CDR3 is CASSPGRDRGNTIYF. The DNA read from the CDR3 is TGTGCCAGCAGTCCAGGGCGGGACAGAGGAAACACC.

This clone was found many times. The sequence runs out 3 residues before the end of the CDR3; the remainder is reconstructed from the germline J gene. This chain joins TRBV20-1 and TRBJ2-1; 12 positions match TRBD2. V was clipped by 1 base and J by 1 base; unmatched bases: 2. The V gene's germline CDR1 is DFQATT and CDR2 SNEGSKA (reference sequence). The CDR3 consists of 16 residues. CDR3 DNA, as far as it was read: TGCAGTGCTAGAGGGGGACTAGCGGGTTCCTACAATGAG. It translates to CSARGGLAGSYNE. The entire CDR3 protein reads CSARGGLAGSYNEQFF.

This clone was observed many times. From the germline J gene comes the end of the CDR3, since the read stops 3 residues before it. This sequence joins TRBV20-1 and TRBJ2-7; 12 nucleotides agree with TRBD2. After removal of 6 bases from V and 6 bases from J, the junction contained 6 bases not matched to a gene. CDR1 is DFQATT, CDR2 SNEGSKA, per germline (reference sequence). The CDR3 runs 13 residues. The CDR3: CSALAGGPREQYF. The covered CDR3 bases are TGCAGTGCCCTAGCGGGAGGGCCACGCGAG.

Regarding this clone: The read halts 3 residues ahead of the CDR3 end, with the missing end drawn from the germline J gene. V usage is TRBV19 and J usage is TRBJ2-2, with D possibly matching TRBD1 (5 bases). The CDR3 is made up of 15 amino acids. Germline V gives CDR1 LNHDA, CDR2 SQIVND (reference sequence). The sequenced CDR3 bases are TGTGCCAGTAGTGCCCCCGACAGTCTAAATTCACCG. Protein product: CASSAPDSLNSP. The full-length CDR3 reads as CASSAPDSLNSPLFF.

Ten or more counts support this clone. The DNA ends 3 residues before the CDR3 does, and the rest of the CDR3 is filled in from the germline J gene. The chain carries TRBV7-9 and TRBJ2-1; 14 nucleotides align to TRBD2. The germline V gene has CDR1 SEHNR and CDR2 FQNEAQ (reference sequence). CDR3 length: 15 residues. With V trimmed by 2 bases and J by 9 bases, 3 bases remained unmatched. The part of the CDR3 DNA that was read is TGTGCCAGCAGCTTATCGACTAGCGGGAGGGGTGAG. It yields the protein CASSLSTSGRGE. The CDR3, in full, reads CASSLSTSGRGEQFF.

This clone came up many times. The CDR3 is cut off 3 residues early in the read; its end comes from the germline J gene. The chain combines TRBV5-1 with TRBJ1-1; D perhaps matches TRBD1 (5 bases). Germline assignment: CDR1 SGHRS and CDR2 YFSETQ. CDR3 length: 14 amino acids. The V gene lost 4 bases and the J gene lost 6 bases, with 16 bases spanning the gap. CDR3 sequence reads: CASSRGGSRAEAFF. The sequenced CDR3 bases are TGCGCCAGCAGCCGGGGGGGGAGTCGGGCTGAA.

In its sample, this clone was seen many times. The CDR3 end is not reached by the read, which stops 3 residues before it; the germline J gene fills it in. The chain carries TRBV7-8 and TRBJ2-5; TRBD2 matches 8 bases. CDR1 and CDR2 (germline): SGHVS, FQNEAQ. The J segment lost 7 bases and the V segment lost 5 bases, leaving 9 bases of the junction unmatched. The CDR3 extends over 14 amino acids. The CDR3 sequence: CASSVLAAHGTQYF. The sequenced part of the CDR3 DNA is TGTGCCAGCAGCGTACTAGCGGCTCATGGGACC.